Presented here are 12 T cell receptor beta chains from one specimen sequenced in a study of Ad26.COV2.S vaccination and SARS-CoV-2 variants. Profiling relied on immunoSEQ multiplex PCR, and the TCRdb table lists in-frame clones only, not all of them. The data hold roughly 450,000 clones, with 90% observed a single time. The treatment is: some 19 received Ad26.COV2.S at low or high dose, single or two shots; about five received placebo; per-sample allocation not given. At day 63 after the first vaccine or placebo injection, samples were drawn. This material consisted of peripheral blood, taken in a trial of Ad26.COV2.S vaccine versus placebo. The source is a person between 18 and 60 years old who received the Ad26.COV2.S COVID-19 vaccine or a placebo.

The chain employs TRBV28 and TRBJ2-5; the match to TRBD1 covers 7 bases. CDR1 is MDHEN and CDR2 is SYDVKM in the germline V gene. This CDR3 has 15 amino acids. V dropped 5 bases and J dropped 4; count of bases not matched to a gene: 10. The CDR3, as DNA: TGTGCCAGCAGTCCTCGACACAGGGGTAGAGAGACCCAGTACTTC. Amino acid sequence: CASSPRHRGRETQYF.

This chain links TRBV4-1 with TRBJ2-6, with D hard to call. The CDR3 sequence is 12 residues long. V lost 4 bases and J 4 bases, leaving 2 bases between the germline ends. Germline assignment: CDR1 MGHRA and CDR2 YSYEKL. CDR3 protein: CASSPGANVLTF. CDR3 coding DNA: TGCGCCAGCAGCCCCGGGGCCAACGTCCTGACTTTC.

The chain links TRBV25-1 to TRBJ2-1; D not resolved. Between the trimmed V and J ends, which lost 5 bases and 5 bases, there was a span of 7 bases. The CDR3 sequence is 12 residues long. Germline CDR1 and CDR2: MGHDK and SYGVNS. CDR3 residues: CASSTKDNEQFF. In DNA form, the CDR3 reads TGTGCCAGCAGTACAAAAGACAATGAGCAGTTCTTC.

For this clone: The sample carries other DNA sequences with the same CDR3. This chain joins TRBV7-3 and TRBJ2-1; D is ambiguous. Trimming took 2 bases from V and 2 from J, leaving 4 bases between them. Germline CDR1 reads SGHTA; CDR2 reads FQGTGA. CDR3 length: 13 residues. The CDR3 loop reads CASSLLAYNEQFF. The DNA of the CDR3 is TGTGCCAGCAGCTTACTGGCCTACAATGAGCAGTTCTTC.

This clone appeared a single time. The chain couples TRBV7-9 to TRBJ2-7, with 15 positions matching TRBD2. The CDR3 sequence is 16 residues long. V gave up 5 bases and J gave up 2 bases; unmatched junction bases: 4. Germline V gives CDR1 SEHNR, CDR2 FQNEAQ (reference sequence). The CDR3 reads CASSQRTSGRAYEQYF. DNA of the CDR3: TGTGCCAGCAGCCAGAGGACTAGCGGGAGGGCCTACGAGCAGTACTTC.

The genes are TRBV18 and TRBJ2-1; 12 nucleotides line up with TRBD2. CDR1 KGHSH and CDR2 LQKENI come from the germline V gene. J was trimmed by 9 bases and V by 3 bases; bases with no gene match: 6. This CDR3 region has 15 residues. DNA of the CDR3: TGTGCCAGCTCACCTAGACTAGCGGGAGACGCTGAGCAGTTCTTC. Its translation is CASSPRLAGDAEQFF.

A single count supports this clone. This chain uses TRBV29-1 with TRBJ2-1; 11 bases align to TRBD2. Per germline, CDR1 SQVTM and CDR2 ANQGSEA. V lost 6 bases, J lost 6 bases, and 7 bases stayed unmatched. This CDR3 has 14 amino acids. In DNA form, the CDR3 reads TGCAGCGTGATTAGCGGGAGGGCGTCCAATGAGCAGTTCTTC. It is translated as CSVISGRASNEQFF.

V and J are TRBV27 and TRBJ1-2, with D uncertain. Per the germline V gene, CDR1 is MNHEY and CDR2 is SMNVEV (reference sequence). Trimming took off 5 bases at V and 3 bases at J, with 10 bases between the two ends. The CDR3 is made up of 13 amino acids. CDR3 in DNA: TGTGCCAGCAGTATAGGAGGGTACTATGGCTACACCTTC. This sequence encodes CASSIGGYYGYTF.

V is TRBV5-4 and J is TRBJ1-1; D not certain. The length of the CDR3 is 15 residues. The germline V gene has CDR1 SGHNT and CDR2 YYREEE (reference sequence). Trimming pared 0 bases from V and 0 bases from J, leaving 9 bases between. The CDR3 coding sequence is TGTGCCAGCAGCTTGGGCCAGGTAATGAACACTGAAGCTTTCTTT. It specifies CASSLGQVMNTEAFF.

This CDR3 reads CASSASTKGPTWGEQYF. In DNA form, the CDR3 reads TGTGCCAGCAGTGCTTCAACGAAGGGACCCACTTGGGGAGAGCAGTACTTC. This chain connects TRBV2 to TRBJ2-7, with D perhaps TRBD1 or TRBD2 (5 bases each). CDR3 length: 17 residues. Looked up from germline, CDR1 is SNHLY and CDR2 is FYNNEI. The germline V and J ends were trimmed by 4 bases and 7 bases, with 26 bases remaining between them.

The CDR3 DNA is TGCGCCAGCAGTGGGGCAGGGGTGGCCACAGATACGCAGTATTTT. Translated, it gives CASSGAGVATDTQYF. V usage is TRBV10-1 and J usage is TRBJ2-3; D may be TRBD1 (6 bases). Germline CDR1 reads WNHNN; CDR2 reads SYGVQD (reference sequence). This CDR3 has 15 amino acids. The V end was cut by 4 bases, the J end by 2 bases, with 13 bases between.

The gene calls are TRBV7-9 and TRBJ1-5, with D perhaps TRBD1 (5 bases). CDR3 length: 14 residues. V lost 1 base and J 2 bases, leaving 6 bases between the germline ends. Per the germline V gene, CDR1 is SEHNR and CDR2 is FQNEAQ (reference sequence). DNA for the CDR3: TGTGCCAGCAGCTTAGAGACAGGCAATCAGCCCCAGCATTTT. Translating gives CASSLETGNQPQHF.